These 10 T cell receptor beta chains came from one sample sequenced in a study of T cell clonality in common variable immunodeficiency. Points from the study as a whole: In common variable immunodeficiency, TCR beta chains reportedly carried fewer deletions and N-nucleotide insertions.

These receptors have no identified antigens. TCRdb's table, derived via immunoSEQ multiplex PCR, lists solely in-frame clones and lacks some. There are tens of thousands of clones in the sample, none observed a single time. The sequenced material came from peripheral blood mononuclear cells. These receptors all stem from a human donor with common variable immunodeficiency.

In this sample, this clone turned up many times. The read is 3 residues too short to cover the CDR3 end, so that end is filled in from the germline J gene. The V gene is TRBV5-1, the J gene TRBJ2-1; D gene ambiguous. The CDR3 consists of 15 residues. Germline assignment: CDR1 SGHRS and CDR2 YFSETQ. V shed 4 bases and J shed 5 bases, with 16 bases lying between them. CDR3 sequence reads: CASSPSIESHNEQFF. The part of the CDR3 DNA that was read is TGCGCCAGCAGCCCCTCCATAGAGTCTCACAATGAG.

This clone has ten or more counts. The junction differs from germline at one of its ends, possibly a read error. Read data end 3 residues before the CDR3 end; the end is taken from the germline J gene. J is TRBJ2-2 and V is TRBV29-1, with 7 bases fitting TRBD2. The CDR3 is 15 amino acids. Per the germline V gene, CDR1 is SQVTM and CDR2 is ANQGSEA. Partial CDR3 DNA: TGCAGCGTTGAAACCAGGCGGGGGAACACCGGGAAG. Translation gives CSVETRRGNTGK. The full CDR3 sequence reads CSVETRRGNTGKLFF.

This clone was recorded many times. The read terminates 3 residues before the CDR3 end, so the remaining end is supplied by the germline J gene. The V and J genes are TRBV18 and TRBJ2-7, with TRBD2 matching 13 bases. From germline, CDR1 is KGHSH and CDR2 LQKENI. J was trimmed by 3 bases and V by 3 bases; bases with no gene match: 11. CDR3 size: 18 residues. The sequenced part of the CDR3 DNA is TGTGCCAGCTCACCCCTACTAGCGGGAGGGCCCGGATACTACGAG. Residues: CASSPLLAGGPGYYE. The full-length CDR3 reads as CASSPLLAGGPGYYEQYF.

This clone was picked up a small number of times. The read terminates 3 residues before the CDR3 end, so the remaining end is supplied by the germline J gene. The rearrangement links TRBV2 to TRBJ2-1, with 10 bases that match TRBD2. The CDR3 extends over 16 amino acids. J lost 2 bases, V lost 7 bases, and 8 bases had no gene match. Germline CDR1 and CDR2: SNHLY and FYNNEI. CDR3 sequence: CASTPSGSPAYNEQFF. Partial CDR3 DNA: TGTGCCAGCACGCCTAGCGGGAGTCCCGCCTACAATGAG.

Comment on this clone: Read sequence stops 3 residues before the CDR3 end, and the germline J gene provides the missing end. The V gene is TRBV7-9, the J gene TRBJ2-2, with a possible D match to TRBD1 (5 bases). Trimming removed 0 bases at V and 5 bases at J, with 10 bases between. The germline V gene encodes CDR1 SEHNR and CDR2 FQNEAQ (reference sequence). This CDR3 is 15 amino acids long. CDR3 region: CASSLAAGLTGELFF. The sequenced CDR3 bases are TGTGCCAGCAGCTTAGCGGCAGGGTTAACCGGGGAG.

This clone showed up just a few times. The sequenced fragment ends 3 residues before the CDR3 boundary, so the rest is inferred from the germline J gene. The chain uses TRBV18 and TRBJ1-5; maybe TRBD1 (5 bases). The V end lost 2 bases, the J end lost 6 bases, and 11 bases lay between the germline ends. The germline V gene has CDR1 KGHSH and CDR2 LQKENI. This CDR3 region has 14 residues. Incomplete CDR3 DNA: TGTGCCAGCTCACCAGGGGGGTCCGCTCAGCCC. This encodes CASSPGGSAQP. The CDR3 in full is CASSPGGSAQPQHF.

This clone has only a few counts. The CDR3 extends 3 residues past the end of the read, so its final part is completed from the germline J gene. The chain couples TRBV19 to TRBJ2-7; TRBD1 is a possible D gene (6 bases). CDR3 length: 14 amino acids. Trimming cost V 3 bases and J 3 bases, with 12 bases left between them. The germline CDR1 and CDR2 sequences are LNHDA and SQIVND (reference sequence). The CDR3: CASSIPGQDYEQYF. The CDR3 DNA, read in part, is TGTGCCAGTAGTATTCCGGGACAAGACTACGAG.

As to this clone: The read terminates 3 residues ahead of where the CDR3 ends, so the germline J gene completes it. This chain uses TRBV5-1 with TRBJ2-5; 8 bases match TRBD2. With V trimmed by 5 bases and J by 1 base, 4 bases remained unmatched. Germline-derived CDR1 and CDR2 are SGHRS and YFSETQ. The CDR3 has 14 amino acids. The CDR3 is CASRAGEVQETQYF. Incomplete CDR3 DNA: TGCGCCAGCAGAGCGGGAGAGGTCCAAGAGACC.

This clone was seen repeatedly, ten times or more. Read data end 3 residues before the CDR3 end; the end is taken from the germline J gene. V gene TRBV20-1 combines with J gene TRBJ1-1; TRBD1 aligns across 7 bases. The germline gives CDR1 DFQATT, CDR2 SNEGSKA (reference sequence). With 6 bases clipped from V and 2 bases from J, the junction kept 6 bases outside the gene matches. The CDR3 has 13 amino acids. Partial CDR3 DNA: TGCAGTGCCCCTCGGGACAGCAACACTGAA. This gives the protein CSAPRDSNTE. The CDR3 as a whole reads CSAPRDSNTEAFF.

Notes on this clone: The CDR3 end is not reached by the read, which stops 3 residues before it; the germline J gene fills it in. This chain links TRBV2 with TRBJ1-2, with 8 bases fitting TRBD1. V lost 4 bases to trimming and J lost 3 bases; unmatched junction nucleotides: 1. Germline V gives CDR1 SNHLY, CDR2 FYNNEI. The CDR3 length is 13 residues. The sequenced CDR3 bases are TGTGCCAGCAGTGGGACAGGGCACTATGGC. Translation: CASSGTGHYG. The complete CDR3 protein is CASSGTGHYGYTF.